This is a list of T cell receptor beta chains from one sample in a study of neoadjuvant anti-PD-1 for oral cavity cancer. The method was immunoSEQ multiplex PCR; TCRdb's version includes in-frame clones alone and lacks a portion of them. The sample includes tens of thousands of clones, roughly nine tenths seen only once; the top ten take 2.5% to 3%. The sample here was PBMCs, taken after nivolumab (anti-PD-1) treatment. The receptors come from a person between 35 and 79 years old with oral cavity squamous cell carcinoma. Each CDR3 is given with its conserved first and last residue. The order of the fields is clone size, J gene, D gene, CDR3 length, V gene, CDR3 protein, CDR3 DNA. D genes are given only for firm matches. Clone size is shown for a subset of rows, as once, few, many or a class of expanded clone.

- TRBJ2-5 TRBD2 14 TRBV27 CASAQREGRETQYF TGTGCCAGCGCTCAGCGGGAGGGCAGGGAGACCCAGTACTTC
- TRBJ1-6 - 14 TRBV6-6 CASSFQGLNSPLHF TGTGCCAGCAGTTTCCAGGGTCTAAATTCACCCCTCCACTTT
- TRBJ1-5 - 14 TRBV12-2 CASQGGGPGQPQHF TGTGCAAGTCAAGGAGGGGGGCCTGGGCAGCCCCAGCATTTT
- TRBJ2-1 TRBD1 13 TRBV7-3 CASSQGAGNEQFF TGTGCCAGCAGCCAGGGGGCCGGGAATGAGCAGTTCTTC
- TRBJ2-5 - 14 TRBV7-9 CASSLASGQETQYF TGTGCCAGCAGCTTAGCTAGCGGCCAAGAGACCCAGTACTTC
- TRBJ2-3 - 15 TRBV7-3 CASSLQVGSTDTQYF TGTGCCAGCAGCTTACAGGTCGGGAGCACAGATACGCAGTATTTT
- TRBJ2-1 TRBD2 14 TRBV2 CASSEERGGLEQFF TGTGCCAGCAGTGAAGAGCGGGGGGGACTTGAGCAGTTCTTC
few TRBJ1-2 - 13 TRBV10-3 CAISESKEHGYTF TGTGCCATCAGTGAGTCGAAGGAGCATGGCTACACCTTC
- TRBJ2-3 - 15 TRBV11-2 CASSLIPESLDTQYF TGTGCCAGCAGCTTAATCCCGGAGTCTTTGGATACGCAGTATTTT
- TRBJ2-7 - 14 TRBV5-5 CASSLAGQTYEQYF TGTGCCAGCAGCTTGGCCGGGCAGACTTACGAGCAGTACTTC
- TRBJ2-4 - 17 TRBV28 CASRDGGLASQRDIQYF TGTGCCAGCCGAGACGGCGGCTTAGCCTCTCAGAGGGACATTCAGTACTTC
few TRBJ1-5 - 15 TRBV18 CASSRGGPGNQPQHF TGTGCCAGCTCACGGGGGGGACCAGGCAATCAGCCCCAGCATTTT
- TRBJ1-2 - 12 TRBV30 CAWRGQVYGYTF TGTGCCTGGAGAGGACAAGTCTATGGCTACACCTTC
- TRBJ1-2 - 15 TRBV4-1 CASSRINKGDYGYTF TGCGCCAGCAGCCGCATCAATAAGGGGGACTATGGCTACACCTTC
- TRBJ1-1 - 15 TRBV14 CASSQVSGANTEAFF TGTGCCAGCAGCCAAGTCTCGGGCGCGAACACTGAAGCTTTCTTT
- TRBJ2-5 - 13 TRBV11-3 CASSRGPGETQYF TGTGCCAGCAGCCGAGGACCCGGTGAGACCCAGTACTTC
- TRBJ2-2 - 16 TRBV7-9 CASSLEARWNTGELFF TGTGCCAGCAGCTTAGAGGCCAGATGGAACACCGGGGAGCTGTTTTTT
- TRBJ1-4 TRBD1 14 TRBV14 CASSQTGGYEKLFF TGTGCCAGCAGCCAGACAGGGGGCTACGAAAAACTGTTTTTT
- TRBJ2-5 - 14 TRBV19 CASSPRLTQETQYF TGTGCCAGTAGTCCTAGACTAACCCAAGAGACCCAGTACTTC
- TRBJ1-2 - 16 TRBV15 CATSETRGGARYGYTF TGTGCCACCAGCGAGACAAGAGGGGGGGCGAGGTATGGCTACACCTTC
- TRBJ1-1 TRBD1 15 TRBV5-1 CASSLGDRVNTEAFF TGCGCCAGCAGCTTGGGGGACAGGGTGAACACTGAAGCTTTCTTT
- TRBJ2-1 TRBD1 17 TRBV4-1 CASSQRGFRDRADEQFF TGCGCCAGCAGCCAACGTGGTTTCCGGGACAGGGCGGATGAGCAGTTCTTC
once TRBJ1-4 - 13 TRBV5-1 CASSSPESEKLFF TGCGCCAGCAGTTCGCCTGAATCTGAAAAACTGTTTTTT
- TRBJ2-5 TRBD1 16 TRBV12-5 CASGTGQGTQQETQYF TGTGCTAGTGGTACCGGACAGGGGACTCAACAAGAGACCCAGTACTTC